This T cell receptor (beta chain) was found in a study of shared clonotypes between healthy human individuals (dated by TCRdb to about 2020). Looking at the study overall: The cohort included a few men and a couple of women between 18 and 49 years of age. Per donor, leukapheresis produced somewhere between about 0.9 and 9.5 billion PBMCs. Different laboratories and diverse techniques were used to prepare libraries and sequence TCR repertoires, to increase sequencing depth and limit assay-specific biases. To estimate repertoire size and how much clonotypes are shared between individuals, the study performed deep sequencing of blood TCR repertoires from 4 to 6 healthy adults. For each donor, CD4 naive and CD4 memory were each given three plates, CD8 naive was given two plates, and CD8 memory was given one plate.

About this clone itself: Its antigen has not been determined. There are no base qualities to consult, and no much larger clone falls within one base.

Summary of the overall study and its limitations: Sharing across a few donors was observed for approximately 5% of naive CD4, 3.5% of naive CD8, 2.3% of memory CD4, and around 0.42% of memory CD8 clonotypes. Only blood was sampled, and tissue TCR repertoires likely differ from those in blood. Clonotypes shared by all four sorted-subset donors showed higher generation probabilities than non-shared clonotypes. Incomplete sequencing was indicated by rarefaction of sorted-subset datasets, despite the large sequencing depth. Larger estimated clonotype richness was generally found for naive subsets than for memory subsets. Pairwise subsampling indicated that sequencing depth was expected to affect the degree of clonotype sharing among donors. The genetic and exposure-history diversity represented was limited by the small number of donors.

The V end gives up 0 bases and the J end 7 bases, leaving 6 bases in the junction not matched to a gene. From the cysteine up to the phenylalanine, the CDR3 has a length of 16 residues. Just the 48-base CDR3 DNA is kept, in frame starting at base 1. As encoded in the germline V gene (reference sequence), CDR1 is MNHEY while CDR2 is SMNVEV. CD8 naive samples were CD45RO-negative cells positively selected for CCR7, giving a CD45RA+CCR7+ population that excluded TemRA cells. The donors were healthy, HIV-negative adults with no recently reported acute infections or vaccinations. Every donor was a Caucasian adult living in Nashville, Tennessee, USA. Blood was collected by leukapheresis, and PBMCs were isolated by Ficoll-Histopaque density gradient centrifugation and then cryopreserved in liquid nitrogen vapor phase. Analytical flow cytometry was used to check the purity and quantity of every magnetically sorted T cell population. Genomic DNA was isolated from each sorted fraction and quantified by UV absorbance on a Nanodrop 2000c.

Using the deep immunoSEQ assay, multiplex PCR amplified TCR CDR3 regions from genomic DNA. Genomic DNA extracted from each cell subset was distributed evenly over all wells of several immunoSEQ 96-well plates, and each plate served as one replicate. Each replicate PCR for sorted subsets received roughly 200 ng genomic DNA, equal to about 30,000 T cell genomes. Purified libraries were measured with a Qubit 3.0 fluorometer, size-checked on a Bioanalyzer 2100, and measured again with the KAPA Library Quantification kit. Each immunoSEQ 96-well plate was sequenced on its own single-read 150-cycle Illumina NextSeq 550 flow cell. In the paper's pipeline: The immunoSEQ output contained only junctional sequences without quality scores, so filtering could not match that applied to full-length reads. To assign V/J genes and CDR3, sequences were annotated using PyIR, a Python wrapper for IgBLAST v1.9, with IMGT germline references. Reads with weak V/J assignments (E-value above 1e-6), missing CDR3, stop codons, out-of-frame junctions, or ambiguous translated residues were removed. A V3J clonotype was defined by an identical inferred V gene, J gene, and CDR3 amino acid sequence. The percentage overlap between two repertoires was calculated by dividing the number of shared unique clonotypes by the size of the smaller repertoire. Richness of each repertoire was evaluated using RTK rarefaction, the Chao1 estimator, and Recon v2.1 estimates of unobserved clonotypes. Generation probabilities for all TCRbeta clonotypes obtained by the gDNA method from a few donors were computed using OLGA. Held by TCRdb, this immuneACCESS table contains in-frame sequences only and omits some clones. Under half of the omission traces to an unresolved V gene where checked; the cause of the rest is unknown. The V and J calls and clone size were taken over from that table, and D and trimming were inferred from the DNA. The sample table holds some 2,100,000 clones, of which about 92% were seen once. The biggest ten clones account for about 1.5% of the sample.

What was sequenced was naive CD8+ T cells from PBMCs. The sample's cell subset or site label, decoded: CD45RA+CCR7+. Recombination joined TRBV27 with TRBJ2-1; 10 junctional bases match TRBD1. The TCR originated in a young man in good health. Some clones in this sample may be carry-over from other donors' samples. The DNA sequence is TGTGCCAGCAGTTTATCTGGGACAGGGGAAGGGAATGAGCAGTTCTTC. It specifies CASSLSGTGEGNEQFF.